This TCR beta chain was identified in a study of T cell repertoires in cytomegalovirus infection. One entry per CDR3 protein results from TCRdb running MiXCR on the reads. The sample lists roughly 500,000 distinct CDR3 sequences; about 11% were seen once. This CDR3 region has 17 residues. Per the germline V gene, CDR1 is SGHTA and CDR2 is FQGNSA. After removal of 5 bases from V and 3 bases from J, the junction contained 12 bases not matched to a gene. The table lists this clonotype with many counts. This TCR was sampled from a human donor in good health (CMV status not recorded). Some clones in this sample may be carry-over from other donors' samples. This chain joins TRBV7-2 and TRBJ2-5; 10 bases line up with TRBD2. The sequencing sample was made of PBMCs. The CDR3 here is CASSAEPLAGPKETQYF. CDR3 DNA sequence: TGTGCCAGCAGCGCCGAACCACTAGCGGGGCCCAAAGAGACCCAGTACTTC.